The 4 T cell receptor beta chains below all came from one sample that was sequenced in a study of blood T cell repertoires in COVID-19. Some clones are missing from TCRdb's copy, which holds only in-frame ones; the method was immunoSEQ multiplex PCR. Of around 82,000 clones in the sample, around 89% were seen once. Sequencing used peripheral blood. The receptor source for this set is a man in his 70s with active or convalescent COVID-19.

This CDR3 reads CASSSRTSGGLQETQYF. The DNA of the CDR3 is TGTGCCAGCAGTTCCAGAACTAGCGGGGGACTCCAAGAGACCCAGTACTTC. V and J are TRBV9 and TRBJ2-5, with TRBD2 identical over 11 bases. The V gene end was trimmed by 5 bases and the J gene end by 1 base; junction bases not matched to a gene: 10. The length of the CDR3 is 17 residues. Germline V gene lookup returns CDR1 SGDLS and CDR2 YYNGEE.

The chain combines TRBV24-1 with TRBJ2-3; D is undetermined. This CDR3 spans 13 amino acids. Germline CDR1 and CDR2: KGHDR and SFDVKD. Trimming removed 0 bases from V and 10 bases from J, with 10 bases in between. The CDR3 reads CATSDLLGQAQYF. CDR3 DNA sequence: TGTGCCACCAGTGATTTGCTCGGTCAGGCGCAGTATTTT.

This clone was detected a few times. V is TRBV6-5 and J is TRBJ2-5; D is undetermined. Germline loops: CDR1 MNHEY, CDR2 SVGAGI. Trimming removed 5 bases at V and 5 bases at J, with 12 bases between. The CDR3 is 13 amino acids. The CDR3 bases are TGTGCCAGCAGTCCTATGCTGCCGGAGACCCAGTACTTC. This encodes CASSPMLPETQYF.

This clone was seen only a few times. V usage is TRBV12-3 or TRBV12-4 and J usage is TRBJ1-1; D gene ambiguous. Trimming pared 4 bases from V and 8 bases from J, leaving 14 bases between. CDR3 size: 13 residues. Here the CDR3 DNA reads TGTGCCAGCAGTTCCGGAGGGTCTAGAGAAGCTTTCTTT. Translating it yields CASSSGGSREAFF.